Reported below is one T cell receptor beta chain. Authors' processing steps: Estimation of nucleated cell counts was performed using reference gene primer amplification. The method was immunoSEQ multiplex PCR; TCRdb's version includes in-frame clones alone and lacks a portion of them. V, J and clone size reflect that table, while D and trimming were determined from the DNA. The sample has 100,000 to 150,000 clones, about four fifths seen once. The sample comes from a study of blood T cell repertoires in COVID-19. Study-level background: Material from acute and convalescent COVID-19 was sourced from the United States, Italy and Spain. Sources were T cells, B-cell-depleted T cells, or PBMCs; the material itself was cDNA or gDNA.

V was shortened by 0 bases and J by 0 bases, with 15 bases between the two germline ends. Per germline, CDR1 LGHDT and CDR2 YNNKEL (reference sequence). This CDR3 spans 18 amino acids. The rearrangement joins TRBV3-1 (or the pseudogene TRBV3-2) to TRBJ1-5; a possible D gene is TRBD1 (6 bases). Sequences were obtained from peripheral blood. The receptor's source is a man in his 60s with acute or convalescent COVID-19. CDR3 loop: CASSQDRPDRYSNQPQHF. Here the CDR3 DNA reads TGTGCCAGCAGCCAAGACAGGCCCGACAGGTATAGCAATCAGCCCCAGCATTTT.